This paragraph covers one TCR beta chain sequence. The CDR3 consists of 15 residues. V dropped 3 bases and J dropped 3 bases, with 15 bases sitting between them. Germline-derived CDR1 and CDR2 are SNHLY and FYNNEI. This specimen comes from a study of CD8+CD57+ T cells in acquired aplastic anemia. Whoever was chosen for sequencing had shown CD8+CD57+ cell expansion by flow cytometry. The study sampled blood from patients who had received no therapy. Using genomic DNA as the template, TCR beta VDJ and CDR3 profiling was carried out. TCRdb called the reads again in MiXCR, with one record for every CDR3 protein. Found here are a few hundred thousand distinct CDR3 sequences, about 80% of them singletons; the top ten hold 35% to 50%.

The sample was sorted CD4+, CD8+, or CD8+CD57+ T cells (not recorded which) from PBMCs. The sequence was obtained from a human donor with aplastic anemia. The rearrangement joins TRBV2 to TRBJ2-7; D gene ambiguous. This CDR3 reads CASSELEPHHYEQYF. The CDR3 region has the DNA TGTGCCAGCAGTGAGCTGGAGCCCCATCACTACGAGCAGTACTTC. Full variable domain (missing parts from reference TRBV2 and TRBJ2-7): EPEVTQTPSHQVTQMGQEVILRCVPISNHLYFYWYRQILGQKVEFLVSFYNNEISEKSEIFDDQFSVERPDGSNFTLKIRSTKLEDSAMYFCASSELEPHHYEQYFGPGTRLTVT.